These 18 T cell receptor beta chains share one sample of origin, sequenced in a study of vaccination and CD4 T cells after COVID-19. Noted treatment: approximately nine-day PBMC culture with coronavirus spike peptide pools or control peptides (ViraFEST assay). The assay that was used to sequence DNA from cultured CD4+ T cells was the Oncomine TCR Beta short-read assay. MiXCR, run by TCRdb on the PCR reads, gives a single entry per CDR3 protein. The data contain roughly 16,000 distinct CDR3 sequences, roughly 56% of them singletons. These receptors' targets are unknown. The sample consisted of cultured CD4+ T cells from blood, taken after SARS-CoV-2 vaccination. Every receptor here comes from a human donor with COVID-19.

The chain is built from TRBV19 and TRBJ1-5; possible D gene TRBD1, 6 bases. V was cut by 4 bases and J by 7 bases, with 14 bases left in between. This CDR3 region has 14 residues. Germline loops: CDR1 LNHDA, CDR2 SQIVND (reference sequence). CDR3 sequence (DNA): TGTGCCAGTAGTAAACAGGGTGGCGCCCAGCCCCAGCATTTT. Translation gives CASSKQGGAQPQHF.

The chain joins TRBV6-1 to TRBJ2-7; D unresolved. Germline V lookup: CDR1 MNHNS, CDR2 SASEGT. The CDR3 extends over 13 amino acids. Trimming took 10 bases from V and 0 from J, leaving 13 bases between them. The chain's CDR3 is CATRTIASYEQYF. Here the CDR3 DNA reads TGTGCCACCCGGACCATCGCCTCCTACGAGCAGTACTTC.

The chain carries TRBV6-1 and TRBJ2-7; D perhaps matches TRBD2 (5 bases). Germline CDR1 reads MNHNS; CDR2 reads SASEGT. The ends were cut back, 6 bases at V and 3 bases at J, with 15 bases in the middle. The CDR3 contains 14 residues. CDR3: CASSPTSGSYEQYF. The CDR3 DNA reads TGTGCCAGCAGCCCAACCAGCGGCAGCTACGAGCAGTACTTC.

The chain has TRBV6-1 and TRBJ2-6; D is unclear. Between the trimmed V and J ends, which lost 5 bases and 0 bases, there was a span of 5 bases. Germline CDR1 MNHNS, CDR2 SASEGT. The CDR3 has 14 residues. The CDR3 is CASSKSSGANVLTF. The CDR3 DNA is TGTGCCAGCAGTAAATCCTCTGGGGCCAACGTCCTGACTTTC.

The chain combines TRBV25-1 with TRBJ2-5; D is possibly TRBD1 or TRBD2 (5 bases each). The CDR3 has 15 amino acids. Germline-derived CDR1 and CDR2 are MGHDK and SYGVNS. The V end lost 3 bases, the J end lost 5 bases, and 16 bases lay between the germline ends. Here the CDR3 reads CASSDRDVGGETQYF. Written as DNA, the CDR3 is TGTGCCAGCAGTGATCGGGACGTCGGTGGGGAGACCCAGTACTTC.

The chain has TRBV5-8 and TRBJ1-1; no firm D call. V was trimmed by 0 bases and J by 4 bases, leaving 10 bases between them. The CDR3 runs to 14 residues. Germline V CDR1 and CDR2: SGHTS, YDEGEE. The CDR3: CASSLARRLTEAFF. DNA of the CDR3: TGTGCCAGCAGCTTGGCCAGACGCCTCACTGAAGCTTTCTTT.

The sample holds a few counts of this clonotype. This chain links TRBV19 with TRBJ2-3; 10 nucleotides line up with TRBD1. The CDR3 sequence is 15 residues long. V gave up 4 bases and J gave up 6 bases; unmatched junction bases: 7. Germline V gene sequence: CDR1 LNHDA, CDR2 SQIVND (reference sequence). The CDR3 nucleotides read TGTGCCAGTAGTACGATACCGGGACAGGGGGATACGCAGTATTTT. Its protein is CASSTIPGQGDTQYF. The full variable domain, its missing parts supplied by reference TRBV19 and TRBJ2-3, is DGGITQSPKYLFRKEGQNVTLSCEQNLNHDAMYWYRQDPGQGLRLIYYSQIVNDFQKGDIAEGYSVSREKKESFPLTVTSAQKNPTAFYLCASSTIPGQGDTQYFGPGTRLTVL.

The table lists this clonotype with a count of one. This chain uses TRBV10-3 with TRBJ1-2; D is uncertain. V was pared by 3 bases and J by 6 bases, with 11 bases between. The CDR3 has 13 residues. CDR1 is ENHRY and CDR2 is SYGVKD in the germline V gene. The DNA for the CDR3 is TGTGCCATCAGTGATCGGCTGGGCGATGGCTACACCTTC. This codes for CAISDRLGDGYTF.

This chain joins TRBV2 and TRBJ1-5; D is undetermined. CDR1 and CDR2 from the germline V gene are SNHLY and FYNNEI. The V end lost 6 bases, the J end lost 5 bases, and 5 bases lay between the germline ends. The CDR3 loop spans 11 amino acids. CDR3 residues: CASRQDQPQHF. In DNA form, the CDR3 reads TGTGCCAGCAGACAAGATCAGCCCCAGCATTTT.

Details on this clonotype: At one of its ends the junction is not consistent with the germline gene, which may arise from a read error. The gene calls are TRBV7-7 and TRBJ2-2; D unresolved. Looked up from germline, CDR1 is SSHAT and CDR2 is FNYEAQ (reference sequence). This CDR3 region has 14 residues. This CDR3 reads CASSFDTITGELFF. The CDR3 DNA is TGTGCTAGCAGCTTTGACACCATCACCGGGGAGCTGTTTTTT.

This chain links TRBV2 with TRBJ2-5; TRBD1 is a possible D gene (5 bases). V lost 1 base to trimming and J lost 5 bases, with 14 bases between them. The germline gives CDR1 SNHLY, CDR2 FYNNEI. This CDR3 is 15 amino acids long. CDR3 region: CASSEVRQSVETQYF. CDR3 bases: TGTGCCAGCAGTGAAGTTCGACAGTCGGTGGAGACCCAGTACTTC.

V and J are TRBV20-1 and TRBJ1-5, with D perhaps TRBD1 (5 bases). CDR3 length: 16 amino acids. Trimming left V 4 bases short and J 5 bases short, with 21 bases between. Germline CDR1 and CDR2: DFQATT and SNEGSKA (reference sequence). The CDR3 protein is CSAIPGQGTRDQPQHF. The CDR3 DNA is TGCAGTGCTATCCCGGGGCAGGGAACCAGAGATCAGCCCCAGCATTTT.

The genes are TRBV21-1 and TRBJ1-5; the table's D call of TRBD1 was not tested on the DNA. TRBV21-1 is a pseudogene locus. The CDR3 contains 18 residues. CDR3 protein: CASTTRGPRRYSNQPQHF. CDR3 nucleotide sequence: TGTGCCAGCACCACTAGGGGACCGCGGAGATATAGCAATCAGCCCCAGCATTTT.

This clonotype was counted a few times. This chain uses TRBV27 with TRBJ1-5; no clear D. This CDR3 has 15 amino acids. CDR1 MNHEY and CDR2 SMNVEV come from the germline V gene (reference sequence). Trimming shortened V by 10 bases and J by 6 bases, and 22 bases separated the two germline ends. In DNA form, the CDR3 reads TGTGCCAACCTATTGGGCTCCTCCGGGTTTCAGCCCCAGCATTTT. Protein: CANLLGSSGFQPQHF.

The rearrangement joins TRBV4-1 to TRBJ1-2, with TRBD1 matching 9 bases. With V trimmed by 4 bases and J by 2 bases, 5 bases remained unmatched. Per germline, CDR1 MGHRA and CDR2 YSYEKL. The CDR3 is 15 amino acids. The CDR3 nucleotides are TGCGCCAGCAGCCGGCCGGGACAGGGAAACTATGGCTACACCTTC. It is translated as CASSRPGQGNYGYTF.

This chain uses TRBV2 with TRBJ1-6; 7 nucleotides line up with TRBD1. V was clipped by 6 bases and J by 8 bases; unmatched bases: 16. There are 17 residues in the CDR3. Germline V gene data show CDR1 as SNHLY and CDR2 as FYNNEI. This CDR3 is CASRSPTGPVLDSPLHF. In DNA, the CDR3 is TGTGCCAGCAGGTCCCCGACAGGGCCTGTGTTGGATTCACCCCTCCACTTT.

The V call is TRBV6-2 or TRBV6-3, the J call TRBJ2-3, with 9 bases that match TRBD2. Germline CDR1 MNHEY, CDR2 SVGEGT. After removal of 7 bases from V and 7 bases from J, the junction contained 6 bases not matched to a gene. The CDR3 consists of 13 residues. CDR3 nucleotide sequence: TGTGCCAGCAACTTAGCGGGGGAACATACGCAGTATTTT. Amino acid sequence: CASNLAGEHTQYF.

DNA of the CDR3: TGTGCCAGCAATTCTAGGACAGGGGGCTCTGGGGCCAACGTCCTGACTTTC. It codes for CASNSRTGGSGANVLTF. J is TRBJ2-6 and V is TRBV6-2 or TRBV6-3, with TRBD1 identical over 10 bases. Per germline, CDR1 MNHEY and CDR2 SVGEGT. V shed 7 bases and J 0 bases; nucleotides not matched to a gene: 6. The CDR3 covers 17 residues.